This T cell receptor beta chain was captured in a study of post-analysis software for immune sequencing data. Regarding the study as a whole: Comparison of patients with controls showed about 5 TRBV segments more frequent in patients, TRBV5-6, TRBV5-1 and TRBV20-1 among them.

Trimming pared 4 bases from V and 8 bases from J, leaving 18 bases between. The CDR3 runs to 14 residues. Germline V gene lookup returns CDR1 SQVTM and CDR2 ANQGSEA. Prepared TCR beta cDNA libraries contained unique molecular identifiers. TCRdb passed the PCR reads through MiXCR, listing each CDR3 protein once. The sample includes about 770,000 distinct CDR3 sequences, roughly 50% of them seen just once. This clonotype was recorded a few times. Its target is not known. Sequencing used blood. The receptor was isolated from a girl aged 10-17 years with multiple sclerosis. This chain links TRBV29-1 with TRBJ2-1, with D possibly being TRBD1 (5 bases). CDR3 sequence (DNA): TGCAGCGTTGCCGCGGCAGGGCTTTGTGATGAGCAGTTCTTC. As protein: CSVAAAGLCDEQFF.